This T cell receptor (beta chain) is from a study of memory CD4+ T cells and cytomegalovirus serostatus. Whole-study context: Donors were healthy Belgian adults, 10 or so CMV seropositive and fewer than 30 seronegative. Notes on the study in general: A US-trained random forest predicted CMV serostatus with median AUC around 0.9.

Method: immunoSEQ multiplex PCR; TCRdb's copy keeps in-frame clones and lacks some. The sample shows about 59,000 clones, roughly 81% of them seen only once. Single viable CD3+CD4+CD8-CD45RO+ cells were sorted as the memory CD4+ T cells. Donors' CMV status reflects serum IgG against pp150, pp28, p38, p52. As to this clone: The target antigen is unknown.

Sequencing was done on a sample of memory CD4+ T cells from blood. This receptor was taken from an adult in good health and CMV-seronegative.

For the CDR3, the DNA is TGTGCCAGCAGCCGGGAGGAGACCCAGTACTTC. It codes for CASSREETQYF. The V call is TRBV28, the J call TRBJ2-5, with a weak D call TRBD2 (6 bases). V was pared by 6 bases and J by 5 bases, with 7 bases between. CDR1 is MDHEN, CDR2 SYDVKM, per germline. The CDR3 length is 11 residues.